This TCR beta chain was sequenced in a study of cytomegalovirus exposure and HLA in healthy donors. The CDR3 is 17 residues long. Germline values: CDR1 SGHRS, CDR2 YFSETQ. Unmatched junction bases numbered 7, after V lost 4 bases and J lost 2 bases. As concerns this clone: Its matching antigen is unknown.

The study's findings and limits: In a later analysis, HLA-C alleles had the fewest associated TCRs, DRB1 alleles the most.

PCR employed 60 Vbeta and 13 Jbeta primers. Only in-frame clones appear in the TCRdb table, and some are missing; sequencing was by immunoSEQ multiplex PCR. The top ten hold under 2.5% of the sample, which has about 120,000 clones, approximately 15% seen once. The J gene is TRBJ2-5, the V gene TRBV5-1; 14 nucleotides align to TRBD2. Sequencing used PBMCs. This receptor was taken from a woman younger than 35 in good health and CMV-seronegative. The CDR3 nucleotides read TGCGCCAGCAGCCCGGGCAGACTAGCGGGAGGGCAAGAGACCCAGTACTTC. Translation gives CASSPGRLAGGQETQYF.